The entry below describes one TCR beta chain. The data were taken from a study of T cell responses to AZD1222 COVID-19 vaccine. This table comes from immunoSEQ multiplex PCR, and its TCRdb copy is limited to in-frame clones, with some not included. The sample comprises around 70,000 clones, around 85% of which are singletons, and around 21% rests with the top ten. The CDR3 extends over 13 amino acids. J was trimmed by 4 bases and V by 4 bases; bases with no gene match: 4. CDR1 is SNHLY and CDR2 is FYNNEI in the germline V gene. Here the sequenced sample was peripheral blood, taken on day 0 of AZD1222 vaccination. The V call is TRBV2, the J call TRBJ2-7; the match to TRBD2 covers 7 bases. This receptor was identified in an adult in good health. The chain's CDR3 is CASSVGGGYEQYF. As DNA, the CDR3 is TGTGCCAGCAGTGTGGGGGGGGGTTACGAGCAGTACTTC. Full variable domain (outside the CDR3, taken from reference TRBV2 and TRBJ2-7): EPEVTQTPSHQVTQMGQEVILRCVPISNHLYFYWYRQILGQKVEFLVSFYNNEISEKSEIFDDQFSVERPDGSNFTLKIRSTKLEDSAMYFCASSVGGGYEQYFGPGTRLTVT.